This T cell receptor (beta chain) was captured by sequencing in a study of CD8+CD57+ T cells in acquired aplastic anemia. At the level of the study: Average CD4+ read depth in healthy donors was around 11 million reads.

This clonotype was recorded many times. The TCR beta profiling, which covered VDJ combination and CDR3 sequence, was carried out using genomic DNA as the template. TCRdb re-called the reads with MiXCR, one entry per CDR3 protein. Seen here are about 190,000 distinct CDR3 sequences, less than 70% observed once, and the top ten hold approximately 16%. The receptor was isolated from a human donor in good health, serving as a control. Specimen: sorted CD4+, CD8+, or CD8+CD57+ T cells (not recorded which) from PBMCs.

This CDR3 is CASSEFGGADTGELFF. Written as DNA, the CDR3 is TGTGCCAGCAGTGAATTTGGGGGGGCCGACACCGGGGAGCTGTTTTTT. This sequence joins TRBV25-1 and TRBJ2-2, with a tentative D call TRBD2 (7 bases). In germline, CDR1 is MGHDK, CDR2 SYGVNS. CDR3 length: 16 amino acids. Deletions cut 1 base from V and 3 bases from J, with 12 bases between.